A selection of T cell receptor beta chains follows, all from one sample in a study of CD8+ T cells in alopecia areata. Produced via immunoSEQ multiplex PCR; TCRdb's table is partial and in-frame only. The sample comprises 200,000 or so clones, 58% of which are singletons, and 5.5% rests with the top ten. Specimen: CD4+ T cells sorted from blood, collected at week 24, from a patient treated with tofacitinib. The receptors derive from a human donor with alopecia areata. The CDR3 runs from the conserved cysteine through the conserved F or W. Each record gives: V gene, J gene, CDR3 protein.

TRBV4-3	TRBJ1-1	CASSRTSGGGEAFF
TRBV29-1	TRBJ2-7	CSVDRAESGEQYF
TRBV5-4	TRBJ2-3	CASVPEAGADTQYF
TRBV29-1	TRBJ2-7	CSVMGLVPEQYF
TRBV2	TRBJ2-7	CASRVAKYEQYF
TRBV15	TRBJ2-7	CATSRGGTGGSYEQYF
TRBV30	TRBJ2-7	CAWDQGQGSYEQYF
TRBV2	TRBJ2-5	CASSEALRQETQYF
TRBV27	TRBJ2-1	CASSLLGQGYNEQFF
TRBV6-1	TRBJ1-2	CASSDAGTGGRNYGYTF
TRBV2	TRBJ2-7	CASSVRWGYEQYF
TRBV4-1	TRBJ2-7	CASSQASGSSYEQYF
TRBV7-8	TRBJ2-7	CASSSNSAVSSYEQYF
TRBV28	TRBJ1-2	CASRAAGGSGYGYTF
TRBV7-9	TRBJ1-3	CASSLSGASDTIYF
TRBV10-3	TRBJ2-3	CAINPDISTDTQYF
TRBV18	TRBJ2-7	CASSPQSRGLNEQYF
TRBV18	TRBJ2-3	CASSPLRPSGRTTDTQYF
TRBV5-1	TRBJ2-5	CASSLAETQYF
TRBV7-9	TRBJ2-5	CASSLATGQGRETQYF
TRBV2	TRBJ1-2	CASRYGNGYTF
TRBV29-1	NA	CSVEVPGGVSYEQYF
TRBV5-1	TRBJ2-7	CASSLAAGQSYEQYF
TRBV30	TRBJ2-7	CAWSSGGYEQYF
TRBV29-1	TRBJ1-1	CSVYPTGGTEAFF
TRBV29-1	TRBJ2-3	CSVLLAGGIGTQYF
TRBV7-2	TRBJ1-2	CASSLMGGYTF
TRBV9	TRBJ1-4	CASSFGTQINEKLFF
TRBV11-3	TRBJ2-5	CASSLGGRPETQYF
TRBV2	TRBJ2-1	CASSRSGATSYNEQFF
TRBV5-1	TRBJ1-2	CASRKQDSGGDGYTF
TRBV30	TRBJ2-7	CAWSVHGHQTYEQYF
TRBV25-1	TRBJ1-4	CASNQGYEKLFF
TRBV5-1	TRBJ2-1	CASSLKVWTSGRGGGNEQFF
TRBV9	TRBJ1-5	CASSAGTANQPQHF
TRBV7-2	TRBJ2-7	CASSSRPGQGASRTYEQYF
TRBV2	TRBJ2-1	CASIRGQYNEQFF
TRBV9	TRBJ1-1	CASSPQVDSSEAFF
TRBV25-1	TRBJ1-4	CASSVPGDEKLFF
TRBV6-6	TRBJ2-7	CASRDPVGAEQYF
TRBV7-2	TRBJ2-5	CASSLDGLRETQYF
TRBV11-2	TRBJ2-5	CASGQGEETQYF
TRBV29-1	TRBJ1-1	CSVELSGRRGTEAFF
TRBV2	TRBJ2-2	CASIRDRNTGELFF
TRBV6-5	TRBJ1-2	CASSSHRGRGGYTF
TRBV7-8	TRBJ2-2	CASSLSGRGKIGELFF
TRBV5-1	TRBJ1-1	CASSSGQLHTEAFF
TRBV30	TRBJ1-2	CAWSGQGAHFYGYTF
TRBV30	TRBJ2-7	CAWSRTSGRFSYEQYF
TRBV5-6	TRBJ2-5	CASSLTEGGETQYF
TRBV5-6	TRBJ2-3	CASSLSREYTDTQYF
TRBV9	TRBJ2-5	CASSRIGGPQETQYF
TRBV5-6	TRBJ2-7	CASSLVAGYEQYF
TRBV7-2	TRBJ2-5	CASSSSQAGWGETQYF
TRBV7-2	TRBJ2-7	CASSLGDPQDEQYF
TRBV6-6	TRBJ2-3	CASSPLAGGADTQYF
TRBV5-1	TRBJ2-7	CASSLDRRVYEQYF
TRBV6-5	TRBJ1-6	CASRPGTGGNSPLHF